Listed below are T cell receptor beta chains from one sample, sequenced in a study of T-cell reconstitution after alpha-beta-depleted transplantation in children. A single record per CDR3 protein comes from TCRdb applying MiXCR to the PCR reads. Of some 78,000 distinct CDR3 sequences in the sample, roughly 14% were seen once. The sample in question was PBMCs, mostly from graft donor cells, obtained 180 days after TCRalphabeta/CD19-depleted stem cell transplant. The source is a male patient under 10 years old who had a stem cell transplant for acute lymphoblastic leukemia, so the T cells may come from the graft donor. The CDR3 runs from the conserved cysteine through the conserved F or W. The D gene is left open where the match is weak. Size tells how often a clone was seen (once, few, many) or the class of an expanded clone, and some rows leave it out.

V gene	J gene	D gene	clone size	CDR3 DNA	CDR3 protein
TRBV29-1	TRBJ1-1	.	.	TGCAGCGTTGCAACGGTAGTACAAATCCATAACACTTTCTTT	CSVATVVQIHNTFF
TRBV14	TRBJ2-1	.	.	TGTGCCAGCAGCCAGTGGAGCTCCTACAATGAGCAGTTCTTC	CASSQWSSYNEQFF
TRBV20-1	TRBJ1-2	.	many	TGCAGTGCTAGTCCGGGGGCTACAACGGGGTATGGCTACACCTTC	CSASPGATTGYGYTF
TRBV7-6	TRBJ2-2	.	.	TGTGCCAGCAGCGTCACCGACAGCACCGGGGAGCTGTTTTTT	CASSVTDSTGELFF
TRBV7-6	TRBJ1-1	TRBD1	.	TGTGCCAGCAGCCCGGGACAGGGAGCTTTCTTT	CASSPGQGAFF
TRBV27	TRBJ2-7	.	.	TGTGCCAGCAGTCTTAGGGGGGGACAGGAGCAGTACTTC	CASSLRGGQEQYF
TRBV6-5	TRBJ2-4	.	few	TGTGCCAGCAGTTACTCCCGCAGTCTAGCCAAAAACATTCAGTACTTC	CASSYSRSLAKNIQYF
TRBV6-5	TRBJ2-5	TRBD1	few	TGTGCCAGCAGTTACCTGGACAGGGAGGAGACCCAGTACTTC	CASSYLDREETQYF
TRBV20-1	TRBJ2-1	.	many	TGCAGTGCTATAGCCCAGGGGTACAATGAGCAGTTCTTC	CSAIAQGYNEQFF
TRBV5-1	TRBJ2-1	.	few	TGCGCCAGCAGCCGCGACAGGAGCTCCTACAATGAGCAGTTCTTC	CASSRDRSSYNEQFF
TRBV7-2	TRBJ1-2	.	many	TGTGCCAGCAGCTTAGAATGGGGGGCCCTGGCCTCCTATGGCTACACCTTC	CASSLEWGALASYGYTF
TRBV2	TRBJ1-1	.	few	TGTGCCAGCAGTGAACAGGCTGAAGCTTTCTTT	CASSEQAEAFF
TRBV20-1	TRBJ1-2	.	few	TGCAGTGCTAGAGACAACAACTATGGCTACACCTTC	CSARDNNYGYTF
TRBV7-3	TRBJ2-1	.	.	TGTGCCAGCAGCGAGGCCGGGAGCTACAATGAGCAGTTCTTC	CASSEAGSYNEQFF
TRBV7-9	TRBJ2-7	.	few	TGTGCCAGCAGCCCACCCGGGACATATCGGGTATACGAGCAGTACTTC	CASSPPGTYRVYEQYF
TRBV7-2	TRBJ1-5	.	many	TGTGCCAGCAGTCGGCAAAGCAATCAGCCCCAGCATTTT	CASSRQSNQPQHF
TRBV7-3	TRBJ2-7	.	.	TGTGCCAGCAGCCCAGGGACCCAAACCTACGAGCAGTACTTC	CASSPGTQTYEQYF
TRBV7-2	TRBJ1-5	.	.	TGTGCCAGCAGCAAGGAAAGGGGGGGAGTGCGGGATCAGCCCCAGCATTTT	CASSKERGGVRDQPQHF
TRBV15	TRBJ2-7	.	.	TGTGCCACCAGCAGAGATATCTCCTACGAGCAGTACTTC	CATSRDISYEQYF
TRBV6-4	TRBJ2-3	TRBD1	few	TGTGCCAGCAGCGGGACAGGGGGCATAGATACGCAGTATTTT	CASSGTGGIDTQYF
TRBV27	TRBJ2-5	.	.	TGTGCCAGCAGTTTAGGCATCCAAAAGGGCGAGACCCAGTACTTC	CASSLGIQKGETQYF
TRBV7-2	TRBJ2-5	.	few	TGTGCCAGCAGCTTTCTCCCTCTCCTTCAAGAGACCCAGTACTTC	CASSFLPLLQETQYF
TRBV9	TRBJ2-5	.	.	TGTGCCAAGACGGGAGTAGAACAAGAGACCCAGTACTTC	CAKTGVEQETQYF